Here is one T cell receptor beta chain with its context. This clone has a handful of counts. This receptor's antigen is unknown. The input lacks base qualities; no much larger clone sits a single base away. This sample stems from a study of cytomegalovirus exposure and HLA in healthy donors (dated by TCRdb to between 2016 and 2019). Background on the whole study: An earlier analysis of under 600 of the donors reported 250 to 300 Gb of sequence data and roughly 110 million unique TCR beta sequences from some 180 million T cells. Roughly 300 gigabases of sequencing data and approximately 85 million unique TCR sequences were included in an early release covering about 620 HLA-typed donors. The genetic ancestry cluster associated with self-reported Caucasian donors included roughly four fifths of the 350 to 500 genotyped donors. The study was designed to test whether signatures of past pathogen exposure could be identified by cataloging public T cell receptors. The T cell repertoires of some 700 subjects were profiled by immunosequencing and related to cytomegalovirus serostatus. In addition to the first cohort of roughly 670 subjects, a separate validation cohort of 120 different subjects was used. To predict cytomegalovirus infection status, the study brought together high-throughput TCR immunosequencing, statistical association of individual TCRs with disease status, and machine learning. A later analysis re-analyzed previously published TCR beta repertoires from 660 or so donors and added high-resolution HLA genotyping to study TCR occurrence patterns. In the later analysis, no new phenotypic data were used to find candidate immune exposures; instead, reliance was placed on TCR beta sequences and their occurrence across donors. To decide whether each TCR beta V gene segment behaved as functional or pseudogenic, an earlier analysis of fewer than 750 of the donors relied on high-throughput TCR beta sequencing. Donor age, sex, ethnicity and CMV serostatus were compiled alongside the repertoire data. A later genetic analysis took genome-wide SNP genotypes for about three fifths of the roughly 700 donors and used that subset as a discovery cohort. All discovery cohort repertoires had been generated using a single sequencing platform. Class I and class II HLA loci were covered by the typing at four-digit resolution. Typing coverage differed by locus: A, B, C, DRB1 and DQB1 were typed in roughly 629-640 donors, DQA1 in 500 to 550, DPA1 in some 600, and DPB1 in roughly 450. Roughly 5 DR-DQ haplotypes were treated as single units for association and clustering because of strong linkage in the cohort. On average, around 240,000 unique TCR beta nucleotide sequences were sequenced per donor among about 400 genotyped donors of the cohort, with around 19% of those sequences being non-productive. Beyond this particular receptor, the publication reports: For the cohort, immune exposure information was limited to CMV serostatus. In the study, around 150 TCR beta chains were listed as associated with cytomegalovirus. In a later analysis, TCR association rates were found to vary across HLA loci, with the most associated TCRs seen for DRB1 alleles and the fewest for HLA-C alleles. Three of the identified cytomegalovirus-associated TCR beta chains were confirmed in vitro to be specific for cytomegalovirus antigens. In this cohort, only TCR beta chains were sequenced, and detectable features were limited by the absence of alpha or paired-chain data. The authors suggested that the approach could potentially be generalized to other disease states and immunological phenotypes. Because counts were too low, 15 to 20 rarely observed V segments, including chromosome 9 orphons, were excluded from the earlier analysis of several hundred of the donors. Most TCR sequences were seen in very few donors, while some public TCRs were found in many individuals. Linkage disequilibrium might explain the correlated functional status among segregating V segments, but an unknown experimental factor could not be excluded. A later analysis found that most CMV-associated TCR beta chains appeared HLA-restricted, with HLA associations seemingly driven largely by CMV exposure. A later analysis reported that several top co-occurrence clusters appeared linked to parvovirus B19, influenza, CMV and Epstein-Barr virus. When HLA alleles, especially DR and DQ, strongly co-occurred, attributing TCR associations to individual alleles was difficult. In an earlier analysis of more than 500 of the donors, most TCR beta V segments appeared in productive rearrangements about 90% or about 30% of the time, broadly matching IMGT annotations. Sequencing depth was assumed to be roughly uniform across donors in the presence/absence analyses, though that assumption may not hold. A cluster of highly shared sequence variants was judged likely to represent a technical artifact of the sequencing pipeline. In a later analysis, 16,951 TCR beta sequences were associated with specific HLA alleles at a false discovery rate of 0.05. In a later analysis, HLA-associated TCR beta chains showed more clonal expansion and lower generation probabilities than non-associated chains that were equally common. According to a later genetic analysis, donors in an Asian-associated ancestry cluster had fewer N-insertions in productive TCRs than the roughly 700-donor mean. The classifier was reported to diagnose cytomegalovirus status with high specificity and sensitivity in both the original cohort and the validation cohort. Some IMGT-functional V segments, including TRBV6-2 and TRBV6-3, could not be told apart with the 87-base-pair reads, so those segments were excluded. V-gene and J-gene trimming of TCR beta chains was associated with a missense DCLRE1C variant in a later genetic analysis, and the association was replicated in an independent cohort. A further reported finding was that TCR beta sequences accurately predicted the HLA-A and HLA-B alleles for most subjects in the first cohort. HLA typing was unavailable for some donors at each locus, so association tests used only the typed subset.

The cohort was made up of 666 healthy bone marrow donors. At the time of sampling, every cohort member was nominally healthy, though immune exposures that went unrecorded were likely present. The donor was CMV seronegative and was included in the group of several hundred seronegative cohort members. A peripheral blood sample was provided by each donor, and peripheral blood mononuclear cells were used for TCR beta sequencing. The Qiagen DNeasy Blood Extraction Kit was used to extract genomic DNA from the blood cell samples. The receptor library was made with the immunoSEQ multiplex PCR assay. For the multiplex PCR, a mixture combining 60 forward primers for TCR Vbeta segments and 13 reverse primers for TCR Jbeta segments was used. The CDR3 region of rearranged TCR beta genes was amplified from genomic DNA with a multiplex PCR assay. The Illumina HiSeq System was used to sequence the amplified TCR beta libraries as 87-base-pair reads. As for how the authors treated the data: A later analysis counted some 74 million unique TCR beta chains across the roughly 700 repertoires, and roughly 9.9 million of these chains were shared by at least two donors. Raw reads were error-corrected and collapsed into unique sequences by a nearest-neighbor algorithm in which closely related sequences were merged to remove PCR and sequencing errors. CDR3 sequences were aligned to IMGT reference sequences to assign V, D and J gene segments. Each retained sequence needed at least a six-nucleotide match to both a V gene segment and a J gene segment. Rearrangements were called productive when the CDR3 lacked stop codons and stayed in frame with V and J; all others were non-productive. Following IMGT convention, CDR3 was defined as the stretch from the second conserved V-encoded cysteine up to the conserved J-encoded phenylalanine. The earlier analysis of about 570 of the donors excluded any sequence lacking an unambiguous match to a single V gene segment. In an earlier analysis of roughly 500 of the donors, V segments were called functional above 56.7% productive rearrangements and were called segregating when the between-donor standard deviation exceeded 5%. A statistical classification framework was built for diagnosing cytomegalovirus status from the catalog of TCR beta chain sequences. In a later analysis, V and J genes were assigned by comparing TCR nucleotide sequences against IMGT/GENE-DB human TR gene sequences. In a later analysis, CDR3 sequences and most-parsimonious VDJ recombination scenarios were assigned using the TCRdist pipeline. In a later analysis, each TCR beta chain was defined by its CDR3 amino acid sequence together with its V-gene family, and reads without a unique V-gene family were excluded. In a later analysis, 550 to 650 highly shared, low-generation-probability nucleotide sequences were removed to address suspected cross-contamination and a sequencing artifact. A later analysis calculated a clonal expansion index for each public chain from normalized within-repertoire ranks of inferred template counts. In a later analysis, generation probabilities were computed using a VDJ recombination model fitted to out-of-frame rearrangements, and the results were checked against IGoR. A later analysis scored TCR-TCR, TCR-HLA and TCR-CMV co-occurrence with hypergeometric tests, applying a repertoire-size bias correction to TCR pairs. False discovery rates were estimated in a later analysis by permuting HLA or CMV assignments 20 times. In a later analysis, co-occurring TCRs were grouped using DBSCAN, and TCRdist sequence similarity was added for clustering within HLA-allele-positive subsets. For co-occurrence clustering, repertoires with fewer than 30,000 or more than 120,000 public chains were excluded, along with several repertoires with anomalous nucleotide sharing. The table was pulled from immuneACCESS by TCRdb, which kept in-frame rearrangements only. Such tables lose some clones; where checked, under half of the loss comes from unresolved V genes, and the rest has no known cause. The V and J calls and clone size were taken over from that table, and D and trimming were inferred from the DNA. The table for this sample lists 150,000 to 200,000 clones; over 70% of them were counted only once. The biggest ten clones account for approximately 3% of the sample.

V gives up 7 bases and J gives up 8 bases, and the segment between their germline ends measures 15 bases. From the germline V gene, CDR1 is SGHNT and CDR2 is YENEEA. Taken from cysteine to phenylalanine, the CDR3 has 13 residues. The kept DNA is CDR3 alone, 39 bases in frame from the first base. This TCR derives from a male donor in good health and CMV-seronegative. Recombination linked TRBV11-3 to TRBJ2-1; the D segment could be TRBD1, given 6 matching bases. Sequencing input: PBMCs. Here the CDR3 is given as CASTSTGWDEQFF. The nucleotide sequence reads TGTGCCAGCACCTCTACAGGGTGGGATGAGCAGTTCTTC.